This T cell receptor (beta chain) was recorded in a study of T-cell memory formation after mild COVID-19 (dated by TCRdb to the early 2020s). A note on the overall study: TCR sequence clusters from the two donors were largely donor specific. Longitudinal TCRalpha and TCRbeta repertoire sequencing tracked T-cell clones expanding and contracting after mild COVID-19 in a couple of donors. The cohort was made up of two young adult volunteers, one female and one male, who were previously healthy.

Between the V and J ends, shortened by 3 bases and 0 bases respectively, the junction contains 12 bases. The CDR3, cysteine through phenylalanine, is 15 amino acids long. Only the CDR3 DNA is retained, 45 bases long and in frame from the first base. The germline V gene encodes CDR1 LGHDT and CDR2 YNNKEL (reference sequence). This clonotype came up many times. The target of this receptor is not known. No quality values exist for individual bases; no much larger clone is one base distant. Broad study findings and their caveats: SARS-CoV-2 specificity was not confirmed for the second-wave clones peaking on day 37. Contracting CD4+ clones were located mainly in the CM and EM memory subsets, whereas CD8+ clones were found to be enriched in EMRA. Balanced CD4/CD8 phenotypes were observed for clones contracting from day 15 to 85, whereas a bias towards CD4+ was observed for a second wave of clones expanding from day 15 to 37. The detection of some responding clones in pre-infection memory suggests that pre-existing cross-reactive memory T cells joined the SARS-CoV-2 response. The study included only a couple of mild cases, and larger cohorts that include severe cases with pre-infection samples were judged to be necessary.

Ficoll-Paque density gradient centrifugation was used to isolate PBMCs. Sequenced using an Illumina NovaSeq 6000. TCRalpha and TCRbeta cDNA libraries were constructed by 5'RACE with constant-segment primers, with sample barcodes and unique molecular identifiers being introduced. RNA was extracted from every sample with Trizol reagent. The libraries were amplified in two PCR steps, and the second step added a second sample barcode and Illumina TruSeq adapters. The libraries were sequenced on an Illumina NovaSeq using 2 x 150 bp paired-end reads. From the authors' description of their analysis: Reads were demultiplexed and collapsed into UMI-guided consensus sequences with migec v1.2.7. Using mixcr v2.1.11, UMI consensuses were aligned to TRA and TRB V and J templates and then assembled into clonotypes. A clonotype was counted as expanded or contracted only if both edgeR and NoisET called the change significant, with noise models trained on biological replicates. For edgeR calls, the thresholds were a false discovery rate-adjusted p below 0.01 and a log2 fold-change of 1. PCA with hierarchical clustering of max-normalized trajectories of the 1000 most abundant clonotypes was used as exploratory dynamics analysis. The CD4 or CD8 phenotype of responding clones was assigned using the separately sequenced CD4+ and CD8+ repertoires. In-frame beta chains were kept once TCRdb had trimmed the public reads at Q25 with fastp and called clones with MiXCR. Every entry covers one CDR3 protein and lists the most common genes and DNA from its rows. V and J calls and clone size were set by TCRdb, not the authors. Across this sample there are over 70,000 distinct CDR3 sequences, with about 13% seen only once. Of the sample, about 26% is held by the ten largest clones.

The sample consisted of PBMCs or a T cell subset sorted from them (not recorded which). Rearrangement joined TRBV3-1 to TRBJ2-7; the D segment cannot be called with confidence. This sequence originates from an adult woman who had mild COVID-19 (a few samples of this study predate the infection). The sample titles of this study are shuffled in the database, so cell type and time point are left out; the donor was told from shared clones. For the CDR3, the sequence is CASSQEIGNSYEQYF. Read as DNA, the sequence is TGTGCCAGCAGCCAGGAGATTGGAAACTCCTACGAGCAGTACTTC.